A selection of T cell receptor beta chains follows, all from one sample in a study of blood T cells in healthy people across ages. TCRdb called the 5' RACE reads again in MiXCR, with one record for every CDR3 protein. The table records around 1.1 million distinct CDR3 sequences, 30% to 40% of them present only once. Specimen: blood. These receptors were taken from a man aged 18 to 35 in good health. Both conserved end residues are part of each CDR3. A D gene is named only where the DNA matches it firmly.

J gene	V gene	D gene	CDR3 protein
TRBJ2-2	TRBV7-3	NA	CASSTDGITGELFF
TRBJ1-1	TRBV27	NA	CASSPPPDRNTEAFF
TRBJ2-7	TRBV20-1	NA	CSARVNRVSEQYF
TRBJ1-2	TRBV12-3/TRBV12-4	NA	CASRLGQGNGGYTF
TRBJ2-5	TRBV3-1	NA	CASSDWTAQGETQYF
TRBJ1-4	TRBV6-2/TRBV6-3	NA	CAGSYAGKEKLFF
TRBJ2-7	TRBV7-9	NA	CASSLGSPGNEQYF
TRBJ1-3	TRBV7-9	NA	CASSLVQLSGNTIYF
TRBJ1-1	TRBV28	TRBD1	CASSLGVWDSTPEAFF
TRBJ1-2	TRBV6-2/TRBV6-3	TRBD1	CASRTGVDGYTF
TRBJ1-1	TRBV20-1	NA	CSASREGNTEAFF
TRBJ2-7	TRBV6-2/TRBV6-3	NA	CASQGRTTYEQYF
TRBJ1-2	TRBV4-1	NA	CASSQPGGTEGYYGYTF
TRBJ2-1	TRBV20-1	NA	CSASSTTGFSYNEQFF
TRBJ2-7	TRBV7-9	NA	CASSLVSGQHNYEQYF
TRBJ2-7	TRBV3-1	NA	CASSQDHGDRTYEQYF
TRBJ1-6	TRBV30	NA	CAWRRPNSPLHF
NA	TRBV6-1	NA	CASSEALIRRGGRETQYF
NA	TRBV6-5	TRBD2	CASLASGDNEQYF
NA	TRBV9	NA	CASSVDKRNSYNEQYF
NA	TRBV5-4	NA	CASGHTTECEQYF